The rows below give T cell receptor beta chains drawn from one sample of a study of beta chain features in type 1 diabetes. Sequenced by immunoSEQ multiplex PCR; TCRdb stores in-frame clones only, minus some. This sample yields fewer than 500,000 clones, of which about 15% are seen a single time; under 0.04% belongs to the top ten. The sample taken for sequencing was naive CD4+ T cells from blood. Receptors were obtained from a man aged 25-40 years in good health. Each CDR3 is given with its conserved first and last residue. Each record gives: D gene, V gene, clone size, J gene, CDR3 DNA, CDR3 protein. D genes are given only for firm matches. Some rows mark clone size as missing; the rest say once, few, many or name a class of expanded clone.

D gene: TRBD2; V gene: TRBV7-3; clone size: .; J gene: TRBJ2-5; CDR3 DNA: TGTGCCAGCAGCTCTAGCGGGAGTGAGACCCAGTACTTC; CDR3 protein: CASSSSGSETQYF
D gene: .; V gene: TRBV19; clone size: .; J gene: TRBJ1-5; CDR3 DNA: TGTGCCAGTAGTATCGGTGGGGGTCCTAGCAATCAGCCCCAGCATTTT; CDR3 protein: CASSIGGGPSNQPQHF
D gene: TRBD1; V gene: TRBV29-1; clone size: few; J gene: TRBJ1-2; CDR3 DNA: TGCAGCGTTGACCTGGGACAGGGGGGATTCGACTATGGCTACACCTTC; CDR3 protein: CSVDLGQGGFDYGYTF
D gene: .; V gene: TRBV14; clone size: .; J gene: TRBJ2-3; CDR3 DNA: TGTGCCAGCAGCCAATACAGGGCCCGGGGTGGAGATACGCAGTATTTT; CDR3 protein: CASSQYRARGGDTQYF
D gene: TRBD2; V gene: TRBV12-5; clone size: .; J gene: TRBJ2-3; CDR3 DNA: TGTGCTAGTGGTCCCCGACTAGCCCATACAGATACGCAGTATTTT; CDR3 protein: CASGPRLAHTDTQYF
D gene: .; V gene: TRBV7-8; clone size: .; J gene: TRBJ2-3; CDR3 DNA: TGTGCCAGCAGCTTAATAGTCGTTGGAGGCACAGATACGCAGTATTTT; CDR3 protein: CASSLIVVGGTDTQYF
D gene: TRBD1; V gene: TRBV25-1; clone size: .; J gene: TRBJ2-3; CDR3 DNA: TGTGCCAGCAGTGAATATACAGGGGGCAGAGATACGCAGTATTTT; CDR3 protein: CASSEYTGGRDTQYF
D gene: .; V gene: TRBV18; clone size: .; J gene: TRBJ2-6; CDR3 DNA: TGTGCCAGCTCACCCGGACAATCTGGGGCCAACGTCCTGACTTTC; CDR3 protein: CASSPGQSGANVLTF
D gene: .; V gene: TRBV6-1; clone size: .; J gene: TRBJ2-7; CDR3 DNA: TGTGCCAGCAGTGAAGCGCGGGGGCGCGAGCAGTACTTC; CDR3 protein: CASSEARGREQYF
D gene: .; V gene: TRBV5-4; clone size: few; J gene: TRBJ2-5; CDR3 DNA: TGTGCCAGCAGCTTGGCGGGGCCGGAGACCCAGTACTTC; CDR3 protein: CASSLAGPETQYF
D gene: TRBD2; V gene: TRBV5-4; clone size: few; J gene: TRBJ2-1; CDR3 DNA: TGTGCCAGCAGCTTTTCCCGGACTAGCGAATTGAATGAGCAGTTCTTC; CDR3 protein: CASSFSRTSELNEQFF
D gene: .; V gene: TRBV4-1; clone size: .; J gene: TRBJ2-5; CDR3 DNA: TGCGCCAGCAGCCAGGGTGGGCGGGAGACCCAGTACTTC; CDR3 protein: CASSQGGRETQYF